The next 18 T cell receptor beta chains were all read from a single sample in a study of blood T cell repertoires in COVID-19. Method: immunoSEQ multiplex PCR; TCRdb's copy keeps in-frame clones and lacks some. The top ten clones hold 10% of a sample with approximately 150,000 clones, 70% to 85% of them seen once. The sequencing sample was made of peripheral blood. These TCRs come from a man between 60 and 75 years old with active or convalescent COVID-19.

The chain links TRBV6-2 or TRBV6-3 to TRBJ1-1; possible D gene TRBD1, 5 bases. V gave up 2 bases and J gave up 0 bases, with 22 bases separating them. This CDR3 region has 19 residues. The germline gives CDR1 MNHEY, CDR2 SVGEGT. This CDR3 reads CASSYPRAKLRTLNTEAFF. Written as DNA, the CDR3 is TGTGCCAGCAGTTACCCTCGAGCCAAACTCCGGACACTGAACACTGAAGCTTTCTTT.

The chain employs TRBV18 and TRBJ1-1; D gene unclear. Germline CDR1 reads KGHSH; CDR2 reads LQKENI. V gave up 3 bases and J gave up 5 bases, with 16 bases separating them. The CDR3 consists of 15 residues. Here the CDR3 reads CASSPSPNTGTEAFF. CDR3 coding DNA: TGTGCCAGCTCACCCTCCCCTAACACGGGTACTGAAGCTTTCTTT.

The rearrangement joins TRBV6-1 to TRBJ1-2; D is undetermined. Germline V gives CDR1 MNHNS, CDR2 SASEGT. Trimming pared 2 bases from V and 8 bases from J, leaving 12 bases between. CDR3 length equals 13 residues. CDR3 protein: CASSESVGLGYTF. The CDR3 DNA follows: TGTGCCAGCAGTGAATCCGTCGGTCTGGGCTACACCTTC.

The rearrangement links TRBV9 to TRBJ2-3; 7 bases agree with TRBD2. Germline-derived CDR1 and CDR2 are SGDLS and YYNGEE. The V segment lost 0 bases and the J segment 8 bases; nucleotides outside the gene matches: 9. The CDR3 totals 15 residues. The CDR3 sequence: CASSVGSSGWGTQYF. In nucleotides, the CDR3 is TGTGCCAGCAGCGTAGGTTCTAGCGGTTGGGGTACGCAGTATTTT.

CDR3: CASSPIAGTVNEQFF. For the CDR3, the DNA is TGTGCCAGCAGCCCAATAGCGGGAACAGTCAATGAGCAGTTCTTC. The chain uses TRBV27 and TRBJ2-1, with TRBD2 matching 8 bases. The CDR3 is made up of 15 amino acids. Trimming removed 6 bases from V and 6 bases from J; junction bases left unmatched: 10. Germline lookup yields CDR1 MNHEY and CDR2 SMNVEV (reference sequence).

The chain employs TRBV4-1 and TRBJ2-2; D might be TRBD2 (6 bases). Trimming took 3 bases from V and 9 from J, leaving 17 bases between them. The CDR3 loop spans 15 amino acids. The germline gives CDR1 MGHRA, CDR2 YSYEKL. The CDR3 DNA is TGCGCCAGCAGCCAGCTTTGGAGGGGCGAGTGGGAGCTGTTTTTT. Translation: CASSQLWRGEWELFF.

The gene calls are TRBV7-2 and TRBJ1-3; 7 bases are a match to TRBD1. This CDR3 spans 16 amino acids. CDR1 is SGHTA, CDR2 FQGNSA, per germline. With V trimmed by 2 bases and J by 10 bases, 14 bases remained unmatched. CDR3 nucleotide sequence: TGTGCCAGCAGCTTAATGGGACAGCCTTCCCTAAGGACCATATATTTT. This gives the protein CASSLMGQPSLRTIYF.

This clone has only one observation. V and J are TRBV10-3 and TRBJ1-3; 7 nucleotides align to TRBD1. The CDR3 totals 16 residues. CDR1 ENHRY and CDR2 SYGVKD come from the germline V gene. The junction had 5 bases not matched to a gene; V was cut back by 3 bases and J by 0 bases. In DNA, the CDR3 is TGTGCCATCAGTGACCCGGGACAGCTCTCTGGAAACACCATATATTTT. Protein product: CAISDPGQLSGNTIYF.

The chain links TRBV19 to TRBJ2-3; D may be TRBD2 (5 bases). The CDR3 runs to 15 residues. Germline V gene data show CDR1 as LNHDA and CDR2 as SQIVND (reference sequence). Trimming left V 6 bases short and J 3 bases short, with 16 bases between. CDR3 loop: CASSPGILPTDTQYF. As DNA, the CDR3 is TGTGCCAGTAGCCCCGGGATCCTACCGACAGATACGCAGTATTTT.

The J gene is TRBJ1-5, the V gene TRBV27, with TRBD1 matching over 8 bases. The CDR3 spans 15 residues. Trimming cost V 6 bases and J 4 bases; bases outside gene matches: 8. Germline V gene data show CDR1 as MNHEY and CDR2 as SMNVEV (reference sequence). The CDR3 spells CASRTGQGGNQPQHF. The CDR3 nucleotides are TGTGCCAGCAGGACCGGACAGGGCGGAAATCAGCCCCAGCATTTT.

This chain joins TRBV6-2 or TRBV6-3 and TRBJ1-5; no clear D. Germline CDR1 is MNHEY and CDR2 is SVGEGT. V was trimmed by 2 bases and J by 4 bases, leaving 9 bases between them. CDR3 length: 14 amino acids. The DNA of the CDR3 is TGTGCCAGCAGTTACAGTTCGCGGAATCAGCCCCAGCATTTT. It specifies CASSYSSRNQPQHF.

V gene TRBV5-6 combines with J gene TRBJ2-1; tentatively, D is TRBD2 (6 bases). This CDR3 region has 17 residues. The V gene's germline CDR1 is SGHDT and CDR2 YYEEEE. V was cut by 2 bases and J by 1 base, with 16 bases left in between. The DNA for the CDR3 is TGTGCCAGCAGCTTCGAACTCCGGGACTGGTCCTACAATGAGCAGTTCTTC. Translated, it gives CASSFELRDWSYNEQFF. The variable domain in full, with the rest retrieved from reference TRBV5-6 and TRBJ2-1, is DAGVTQSPTHLIKTRGQQVTLRCSPKSGHDTVSWYQQALGQGPQFIFQYYEEEERQRGNFPDRFSGHQFPNYSSELNVNALLLGDSALYLCASSFELRDWSYNEQFFGPGTRLTVL.

The CDR3 DNA reads as TGTGCCAGCAGTTACCAAACCCTGGACAGGGGCACTGAAGCTTTCTTT. Amino acid sequence: CASSYQTLDRGTEAFF. This chain uses TRBV6-2 or TRBV6-3 with TRBJ1-1; 9 nucleotides match TRBD1. The CDR3 is 16 residues long. The J segment lost 4 bases and the V segment lost 2 bases, leaving 8 bases of the junction unmatched. Germline V gene lookup returns CDR1 MNHEY and CDR2 SVGEGT.

V is TRBV6-1 and J is TRBJ1-2; the D gene is possibly TRBD1 (5 bases). Germline assignment: CDR1 MNHNS and CDR2 SASEGT. Trimming stripped 0 bases from V and 8 bases from J, with 13 bases between. The CDR3 loop spans 14 amino acids. CDR3: CASSEADSRTGYTF. The CDR3 DNA reads as TGTGCCAGCAGTGAAGCTGACAGTAGGACGGGCTACACCTTC.

By sample share, this clone is medium-sized. The rearrangement links TRBV5-6 to TRBJ2-7, with TRBD1 identical over 10 bases. This CDR3 region has 19 residues. The V and J ends lost 0 bases and 1 base, in that order; junction bases with no gene match: 13. CDR1 SGHDT and CDR2 YYEEEE come from the germline V gene. The CDR3 here is CASSLAPLRQGAYSYEQYF. In DNA, the CDR3 is TGTGCCAGCAGCTTGGCCCCCTTAAGACAGGGGGCGTATTCCTACGAGCAGTACTTC. Looking up the rest from reference TRBV5-6 and TRBJ2-7 gives the full variable domain: DAGVTQSPTHLIKTRGQQVTLRCSPKSGHDTVSWYQQALGQGPQFIFQYYEEEERQRGNFPDRFSGHQFPNYSSELNVNALLLGDSALYLCASSLAPLRQGAYSYEQYFGPGTRLTVT.

The chain combines TRBV5-4 with TRBJ2-1; 11 bases align to TRBD2. In germline, CDR1 is SGHNT, CDR2 YYREEE (reference sequence). The CDR3 contains 17 residues. J was trimmed by 2 bases and V by 6 bases; bases with no gene match: 10. CDR3 region: CASTPGGTSGAYNEQFF. DNA of the CDR3: TGTGCCAGCACCCCTGGCGGGACTAGCGGAGCCTACAATGAGCAGTTCTTC.

This clone was recorded once. DNA for the CDR3: TGTGCCATCCAGGCGGGAGGGGAAGGAGATACTGAAGCTTTCTTT. The encoded protein is CAIQAGGEGDTEAFF. The V call is TRBV11-3, the J call TRBJ1-1, with D perhaps TRBD1 (5 bases). Germline V gives CDR1 SGHNT, CDR2 YENEEA. V lost 10 bases, J lost 5 bases, and 23 bases lay in between. The CDR3 length is 15 residues.

The chain employs TRBV6-5 and TRBJ1-2; a possible D gene is TRBD1 (6 bases). This CDR3 comprises 14 residues. Germline assignment: CDR1 MNHEY and CDR2 SVGAGI. V was trimmed by 2 bases and J by 7 bases, leaving 14 bases between them. This chain's CDR3 is CASSYGGGGLGYTF. CDR3 nucleotides: TGTGCCAGCAGTTACGGGGGGGGCGGTCTTGGCTACACCTTC.